A selection of T cell receptor beta chains follows, all from one sample in a study of T cell repertoires in cytomegalovirus infection. Using its own MiXCR run on the reads, TCRdb lists one record per CDR3 protein. The sample has a few hundred thousand distinct CDR3 sequences, almost 40% seen once; the top ten hold more than 40%. These receptors have no identified antigens. The sequencing here drew on cultured PBMCs, taken from culture after CMV antigen stimulation. These receptors were obtained from a human donor in good health (CMV status not recorded). Some clones in this sample may be carry-over from other donors' samples. Both conserved end residues are part of each CDR3. For some rows the clone size is stated as once, few or many, or as a class when expanded; others skip it.

TRBV5-4	TRBJ2-5	-	CASSLSQGKETQYF
TRBV6-2/TRBV6-3	TRBJ2-7	few	CASSYSYGGRAREQYF
TRBV5-5	TRBJ1-6	few	CASSAGQGWSPLHF
TRBV7-2	TRBJ2-5	few	CASSLTSGVVETQYF
TRBV20-1	TRBJ1-4	-	CSARYGTNEKLFF
TRBV6-6	TRBJ1-3	-	CASSYRALADRSGNTIYF
TRBV7-8	TRBJ1-5	many	CASSLAREQPQHF
TRBV6-6	TRBJ2-7	-	CATSSYEQYF
TRBV5-1	TRBJ2-3	-	CASSLGTYPDITDTQYF
TRBV6-6	TRBJ2-2	-	CASSWTSGSTGELFF
TRBV7-9	TRBJ2-1	few	CASSPTSGGENNEQFF
TRBV20-1	TRBJ2-3	-	CSAGTSPGDTQYF
TRBV11-1	TRBJ2-3	-	CASSLSSGGYGTQYF
TRBV27	TRBJ1-6	few	CASSLSFRVGSPLHF
TRBV6-5	TRBJ2-3	once	CASSFRGSGTDTQYF
TRBV7-2	TRBJ2-5	few	CASSPPAGTQYF
TRBV6-6	TRBJ2-1	-	CASRVSGRPGAYNEQFF
TRBV19	TRBJ2-2	-	CASRDTSGRNTGELFF
TRBV27	TRBJ2-5	-	CASSSLGEEEETQYF
TRBV4-3	TRBJ1-4	-	CASSQETGSNEKLFF
TRBV12-3/TRBV12-4	TRBJ2-2	-	CASSLGLGGELFF
TRBV11-2	TRBJ2-1	-	CASSFFSRNEQFF
TRBV7-4	TRBJ2-7	once	CASSSPEGYEQYF
TRBV20-1	TRBJ2-1	once	CSARPRSYNEQFF
TRBV9	TRBJ2-5	-	CASSVKGGGGQETQYF
TRBV7-2	TRBJ2-1	many	CASSLGEWAEQFF
TRBV20-1	TRBJ1-2	once	CSAPRGPLVGYTF
TRBV12-3/TRBV12-4	TRBJ1-6	-	CASSLGWGSSSYNSPLHF
TRBV10-3	TRBJ2-7	few	CAISDTNEQYF
TRBV27	TRBJ1-5	-	CASKGSGRRNQPQHF
TRBV7-2	TRBJ1-6	few	CASSQTGQFSPLHF
TRBV7-8	TRBJ1-5	-	CASSLLGGQPQHF
TRBV24-1	TRBJ2-5	-	CATSDTTGRETQYF
TRBV3-1	TRBJ1-2	-	CASSQDFRARGYTF
TRBV5-1	TRBJ2-3	-	CASSQTGPRGTQYF
TRBV7-3	TRBJ1-1	-	CASRTGQGLIGAEAFF
TRBV18	TRBJ2-1	once	CASSPSEYNEQFF
TRBV7-2	TRBJ1-6	-	CASSLRVRQGFGSRSLHF
TRBV12-3/TRBV12-4	TRBJ2-1	-	CASSGLAGESEQFF
TRBV7-9	TRBJ2-1	few	CASSFKPGGPGDNEQFF
TRBV6-1	TRBJ2-5	few	CASSARRLGQETQYF